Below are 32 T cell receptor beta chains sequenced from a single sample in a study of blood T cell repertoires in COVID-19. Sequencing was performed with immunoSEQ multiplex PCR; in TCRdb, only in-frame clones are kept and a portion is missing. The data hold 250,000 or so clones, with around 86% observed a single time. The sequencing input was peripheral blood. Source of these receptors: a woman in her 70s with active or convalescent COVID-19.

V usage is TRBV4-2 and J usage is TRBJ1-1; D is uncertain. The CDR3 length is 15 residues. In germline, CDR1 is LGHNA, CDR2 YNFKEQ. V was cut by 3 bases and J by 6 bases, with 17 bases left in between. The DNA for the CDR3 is TGTGCCAGCAGCCAGCAGGACCGGGGTGGAGCTGAAGCTTTCTTT. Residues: CASSQQDRGGAEAFF.

CDR3 nucleotides: TGCGCCAGCAGTGAGTCCGGACAGGGGAGAGAGACCCAGTACTTC. Translated: CASSESGQGRETQYF. The rearrangement joins TRBV10-1 to TRBJ2-5, with TRBD1 matching over 9 bases. From germline, CDR1 is WNHNN and CDR2 SYGVQD (reference sequence). With V trimmed by 0 bases and J by 4 bases, 3 bases remained unmatched. The CDR3 loop spans 15 amino acids.

CDR3 nucleotide sequence: TGCGCCAGCAGCGTGACAGGGGGCGCGGGCAATGAGCAGTTCTTC. Translated, it gives CASSVTGGAGNEQFF. The chain has TRBV5-1 and TRBJ2-1; 10 bases fit TRBD1. With 4 bases clipped from V and 6 bases from J, the junction kept 7 bases outside the gene matches. This CDR3 spans 15 amino acids. Germline CDR1 SGHRS, CDR2 YFSETQ.

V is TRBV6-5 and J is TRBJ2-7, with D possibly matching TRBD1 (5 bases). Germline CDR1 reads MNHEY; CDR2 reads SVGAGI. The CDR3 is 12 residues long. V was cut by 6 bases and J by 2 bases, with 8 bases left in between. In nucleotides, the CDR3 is TGTGCCAGCAGGGCGACAGCCTACGAGCAGTACTTC. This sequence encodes CASRATAYEQYF.

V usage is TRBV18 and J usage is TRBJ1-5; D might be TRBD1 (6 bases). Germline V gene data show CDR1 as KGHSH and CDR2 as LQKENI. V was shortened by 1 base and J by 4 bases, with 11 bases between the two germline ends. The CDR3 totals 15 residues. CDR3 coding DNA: TGTGCCAGCTCACCACAGGGGGGGGAAAATCAGCCCCAGCATTTT. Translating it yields CASSPQGGENQPQHF.

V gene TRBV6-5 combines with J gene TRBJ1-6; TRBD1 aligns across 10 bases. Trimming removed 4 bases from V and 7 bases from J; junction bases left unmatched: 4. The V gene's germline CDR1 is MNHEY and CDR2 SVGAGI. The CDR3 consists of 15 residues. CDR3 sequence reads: CASSSGTGENSPLHF. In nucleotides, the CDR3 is TGTGCCAGCAGTTCGGGGACAGGGGAGAATTCACCCCTCCACTTT.

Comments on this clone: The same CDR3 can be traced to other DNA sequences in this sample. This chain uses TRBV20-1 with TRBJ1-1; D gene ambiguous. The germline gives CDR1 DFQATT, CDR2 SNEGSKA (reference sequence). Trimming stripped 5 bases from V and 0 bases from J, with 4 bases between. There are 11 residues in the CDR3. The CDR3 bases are TGCAGTGCTCCGGTGAACACTGAAGCTTTCTTT. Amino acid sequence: CSAPVNTEAFF.

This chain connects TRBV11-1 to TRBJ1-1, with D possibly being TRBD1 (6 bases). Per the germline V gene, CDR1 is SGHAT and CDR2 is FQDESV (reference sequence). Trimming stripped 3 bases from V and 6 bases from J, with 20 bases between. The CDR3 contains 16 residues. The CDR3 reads CASSFRTAVASPEAFF. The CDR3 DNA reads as TGTGCCAGCAGCTTTAGGACAGCCGTTGCCTCCCCTGAAGCTTTCTTT.

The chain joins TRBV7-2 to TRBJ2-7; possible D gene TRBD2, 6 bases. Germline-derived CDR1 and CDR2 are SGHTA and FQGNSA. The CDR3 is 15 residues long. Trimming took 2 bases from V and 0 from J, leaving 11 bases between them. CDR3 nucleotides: TGTGCCAGCAGCTTATCAGCGGGCGGCTCCTACGAGCAGTACTTC. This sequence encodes CASSLSAGGSYEQYF.

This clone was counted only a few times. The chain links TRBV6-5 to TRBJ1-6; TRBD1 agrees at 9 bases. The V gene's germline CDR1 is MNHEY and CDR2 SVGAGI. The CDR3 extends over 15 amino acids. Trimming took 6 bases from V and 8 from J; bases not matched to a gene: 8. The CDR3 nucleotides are TGTGCCAGCAGCTCCTTGAGACAGGGGGATTCACCCCTCCACTTT. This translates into CASSSLRQGDSPLHF.

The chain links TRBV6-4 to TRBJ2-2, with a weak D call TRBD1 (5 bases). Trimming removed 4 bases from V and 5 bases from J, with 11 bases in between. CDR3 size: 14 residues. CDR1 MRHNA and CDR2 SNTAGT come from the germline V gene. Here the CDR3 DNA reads TGTGCCAGCAGTGTACAGGATAGGACCGGGGAGCTGTTTTTT. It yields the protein CASSVQDRTGELFF.

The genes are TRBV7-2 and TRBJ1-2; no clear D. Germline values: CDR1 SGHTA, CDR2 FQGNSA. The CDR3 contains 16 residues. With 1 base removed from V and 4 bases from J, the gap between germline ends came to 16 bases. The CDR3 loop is CASSLEPGGSVYGYTF. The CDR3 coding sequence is TGTGCCAGCAGCTTAGAGCCGGGAGGATCAGTCTATGGCTACACCTTC.

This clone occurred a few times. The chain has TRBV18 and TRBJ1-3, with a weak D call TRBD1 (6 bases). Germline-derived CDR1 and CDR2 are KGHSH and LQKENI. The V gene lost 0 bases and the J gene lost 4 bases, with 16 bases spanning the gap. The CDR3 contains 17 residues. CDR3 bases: TGTGCCAGCTCACCACCCTACGGGGGGCAAGGGGGAAACACCATATATTTT. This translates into CASSPPYGGQGGNTIYF.

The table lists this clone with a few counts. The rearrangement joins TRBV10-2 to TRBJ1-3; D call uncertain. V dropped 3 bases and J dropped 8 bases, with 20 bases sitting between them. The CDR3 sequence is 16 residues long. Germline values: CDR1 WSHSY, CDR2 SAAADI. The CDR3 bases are TGCGCCAGCAGTGATCGGCCAGATCAAAGGAGGGACACCATATATTTT. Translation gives CASSDRPDQRRDTIYF.

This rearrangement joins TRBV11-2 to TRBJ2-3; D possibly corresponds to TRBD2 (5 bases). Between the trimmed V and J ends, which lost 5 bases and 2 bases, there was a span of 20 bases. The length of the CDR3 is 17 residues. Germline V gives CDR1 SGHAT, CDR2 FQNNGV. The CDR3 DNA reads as TGTGCCAGCAGCCTTACGGGATCCCGGGTGGACACAGATACGCAGTATTTT. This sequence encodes CASSLTGSRVDTDTQYF.

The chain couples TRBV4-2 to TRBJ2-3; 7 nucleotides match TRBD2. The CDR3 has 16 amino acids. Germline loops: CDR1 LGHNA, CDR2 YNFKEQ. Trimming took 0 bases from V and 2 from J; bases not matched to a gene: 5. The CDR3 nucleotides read TGTGCCAGCAGCCAAGATTCGGGGGGAATCACAGATACGCAGTATTTT. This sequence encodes CASSQDSGGITDTQYF.

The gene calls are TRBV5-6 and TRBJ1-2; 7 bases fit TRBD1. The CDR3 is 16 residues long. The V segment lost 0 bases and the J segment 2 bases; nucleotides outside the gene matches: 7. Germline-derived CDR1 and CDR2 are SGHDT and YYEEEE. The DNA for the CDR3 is TGTGCCAGCAGCTTGGCCAGCTTGACAGGGAACTATGGCTACACCTTC. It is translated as CASSLASLTGNYGYTF. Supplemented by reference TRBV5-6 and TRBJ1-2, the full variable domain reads DAGVTQSPTHLIKTRGQQVTLRCSPKSGHDTVSWYQQALGQGPQFIFQYYEEEERQRGNFPDRFSGHQFPNYSSELNVNALLLGDSALYLCASSLASLTGNYGYTFGSGTRLTVV.

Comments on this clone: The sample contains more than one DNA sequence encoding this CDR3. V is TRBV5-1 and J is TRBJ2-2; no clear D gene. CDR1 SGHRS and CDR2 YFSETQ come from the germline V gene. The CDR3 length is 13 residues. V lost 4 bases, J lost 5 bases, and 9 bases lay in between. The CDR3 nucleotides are TGCGCCAGCAGCCTGGACGGGACCGGGGAGCTGTTTTTT. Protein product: CASSLDGTGELFF.

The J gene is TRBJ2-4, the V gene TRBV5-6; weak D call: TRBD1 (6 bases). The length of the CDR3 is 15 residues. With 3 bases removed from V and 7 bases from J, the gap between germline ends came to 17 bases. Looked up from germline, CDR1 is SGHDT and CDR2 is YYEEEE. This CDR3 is CASSYSGTYRNIQYF. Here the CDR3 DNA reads TGTGCCAGCAGCTACTCCGGGACATATAGGAACATTCAGTACTTC.

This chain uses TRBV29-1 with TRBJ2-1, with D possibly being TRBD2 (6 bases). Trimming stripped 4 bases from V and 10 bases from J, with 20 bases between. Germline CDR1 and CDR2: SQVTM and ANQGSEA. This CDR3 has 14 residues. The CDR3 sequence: CSVVPARGLREQFF. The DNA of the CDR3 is TGCAGCGTTGTTCCCGCGCGGGGTCTTCGAGAGCAGTTCTTC.

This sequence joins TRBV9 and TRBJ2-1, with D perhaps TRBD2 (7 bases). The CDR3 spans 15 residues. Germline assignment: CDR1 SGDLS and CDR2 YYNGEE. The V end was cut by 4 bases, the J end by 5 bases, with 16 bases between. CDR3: CASSQGPGGHNEQFF. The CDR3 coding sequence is TGTGCCAGCAGCCAGGGGCCGGGAGGACACAATGAGCAGTTCTTC.

CDR3 protein: CASSLFGAGGEKLFF. The CDR3 DNA is TGTGCCAGCAGTTTATTCGGGGCCGGGGGTGAAAAACTGTTTTTT. V gene TRBV27 combines with J gene TRBJ1-4; D is possibly TRBD1 (5 bases). The germline CDR1 and CDR2 sequences are MNHEY and SMNVEV (reference sequence). CDR3 size: 15 residues. Trimming cost V 1 base and J 7 bases, with 13 bases left between them.

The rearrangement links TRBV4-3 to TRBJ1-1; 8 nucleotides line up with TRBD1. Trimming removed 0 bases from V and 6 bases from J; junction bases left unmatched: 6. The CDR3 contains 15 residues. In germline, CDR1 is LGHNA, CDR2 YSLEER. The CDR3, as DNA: TGCGCCAGCAGCCAAGAAAGACAGGGGTCGGCTGAAGCTTTCTTT. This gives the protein CASSQERQGSAEAFF.

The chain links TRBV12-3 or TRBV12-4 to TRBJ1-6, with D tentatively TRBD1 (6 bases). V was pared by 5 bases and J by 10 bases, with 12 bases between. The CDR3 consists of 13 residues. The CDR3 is CASSLTGSSPLHF. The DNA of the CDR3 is TGTGCCAGCAGTCTCACAGGGAGCTCACCCCTCCACTTT.

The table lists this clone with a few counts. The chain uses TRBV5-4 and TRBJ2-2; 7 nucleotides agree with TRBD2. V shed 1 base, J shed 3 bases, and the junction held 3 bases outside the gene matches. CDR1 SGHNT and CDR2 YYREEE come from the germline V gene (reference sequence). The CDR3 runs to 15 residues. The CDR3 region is CASSLYGLDTGELFF. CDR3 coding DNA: TGTGCCAGCAGCTTGTATGGACTAGACACCGGGGAGCTGTTTTTT.

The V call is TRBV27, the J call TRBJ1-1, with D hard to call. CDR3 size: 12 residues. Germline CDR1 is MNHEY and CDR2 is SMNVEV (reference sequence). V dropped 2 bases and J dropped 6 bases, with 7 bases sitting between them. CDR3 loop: CASSLKGAEAFF. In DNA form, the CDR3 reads TGTGCCAGCAGTTTAAAGGGAGCTGAAGCTTTCTTT.

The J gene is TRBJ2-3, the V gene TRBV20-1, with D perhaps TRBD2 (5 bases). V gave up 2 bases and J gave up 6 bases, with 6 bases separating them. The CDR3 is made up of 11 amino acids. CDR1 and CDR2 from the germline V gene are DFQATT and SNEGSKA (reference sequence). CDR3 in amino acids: CSARSGDTQYF. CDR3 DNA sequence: TGCAGTGCTAGATCGGGGGATACGCAGTATTTT.

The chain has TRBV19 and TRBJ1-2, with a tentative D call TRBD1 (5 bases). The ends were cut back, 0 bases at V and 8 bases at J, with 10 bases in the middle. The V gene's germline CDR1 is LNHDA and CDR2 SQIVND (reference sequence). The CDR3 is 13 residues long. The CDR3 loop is CASSIDRDSGYTF. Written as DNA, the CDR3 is TGTGCCAGTAGTATAGACAGGGATTCCGGCTACACCTTC.

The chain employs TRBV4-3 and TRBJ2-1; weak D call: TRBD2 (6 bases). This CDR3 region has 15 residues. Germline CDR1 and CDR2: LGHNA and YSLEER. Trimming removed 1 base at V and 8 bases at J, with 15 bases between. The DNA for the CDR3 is TGCGCCAGCAGCCAAGCTCTAGCGTGGGGGGATGAGCAGTTCTTC. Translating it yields CASSQALAWGDEQFF.

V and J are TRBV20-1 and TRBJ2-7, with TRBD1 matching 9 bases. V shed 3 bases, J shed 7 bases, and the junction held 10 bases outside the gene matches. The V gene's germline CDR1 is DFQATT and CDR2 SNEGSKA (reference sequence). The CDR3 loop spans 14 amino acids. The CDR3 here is CSASPPGTGREQYF. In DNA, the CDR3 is TGCAGTGCTAGTCCCCCGGGGACAGGGAGAGAGCAGTACTTC.

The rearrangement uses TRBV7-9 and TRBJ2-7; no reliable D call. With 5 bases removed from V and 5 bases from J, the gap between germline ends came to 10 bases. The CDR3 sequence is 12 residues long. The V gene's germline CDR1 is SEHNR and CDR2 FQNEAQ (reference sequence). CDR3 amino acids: CASSPVIHEQYF. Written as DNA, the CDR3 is TGTGCCAGCAGCCCCGTAATCCACGAGCAGTACTTC.

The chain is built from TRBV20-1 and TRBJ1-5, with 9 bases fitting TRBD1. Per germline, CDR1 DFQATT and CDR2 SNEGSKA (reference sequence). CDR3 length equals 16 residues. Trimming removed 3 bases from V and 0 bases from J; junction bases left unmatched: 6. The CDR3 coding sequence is TGCAGTGCTAGTGGGACGGGACAGGGTAGCAATCAGCCCCAGCATTTT. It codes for CSASGTGQGSNQPQHF.